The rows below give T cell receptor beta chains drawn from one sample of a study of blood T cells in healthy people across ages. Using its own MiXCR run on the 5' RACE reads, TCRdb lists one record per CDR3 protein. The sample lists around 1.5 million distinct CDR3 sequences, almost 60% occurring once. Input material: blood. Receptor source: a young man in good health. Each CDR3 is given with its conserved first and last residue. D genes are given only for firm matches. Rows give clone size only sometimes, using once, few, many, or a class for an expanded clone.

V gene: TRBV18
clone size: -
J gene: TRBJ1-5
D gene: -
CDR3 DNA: TGTGCCAGCTCCCCCGACAGGAGTAGTCGGCCCCAGCATTTT
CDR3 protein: CASSPDRSSRPQHF

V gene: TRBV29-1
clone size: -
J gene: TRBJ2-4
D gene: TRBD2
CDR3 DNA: TGCAGCGCTGAAGGGACTAGCTCGGGTGAGCAGTACTTC
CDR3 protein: CSAEGTSSGEQYF

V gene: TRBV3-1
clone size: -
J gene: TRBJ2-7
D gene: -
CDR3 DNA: TGTGCCAGCAGCCAAGGTATGGTGGGGAACTCCTACGAGCAGTACTTC
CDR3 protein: CASSQGMVGNSYEQYF

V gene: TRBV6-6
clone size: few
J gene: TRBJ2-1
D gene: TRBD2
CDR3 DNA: TGTGCCAGCAGTCAACGGGTTCTAGCGGGAGTGATCAATGAGCAGTTCTTC
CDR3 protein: CASSQRVLAGVINEQFF

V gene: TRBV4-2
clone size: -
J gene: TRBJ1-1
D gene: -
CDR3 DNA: TGTGCCAGCAGCCAAGAGTTCGCGTGGCAGCCCACTGAAGCTTTCTTT
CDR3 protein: CASSQEFAWQPTEAFF

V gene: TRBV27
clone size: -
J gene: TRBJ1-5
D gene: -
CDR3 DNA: TGTGCCAGCAGTCGCCGACAGGAAGATCAGCCCCAGCATTTT
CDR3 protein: CASSRRQEDQPQHF

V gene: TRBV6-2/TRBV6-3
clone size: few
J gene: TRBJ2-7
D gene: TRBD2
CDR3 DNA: TGTGCCAGCAATCCTAGCGGGGGACCTTACGAGCAGTACTTC
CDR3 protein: CASNPSGGPYEQYF

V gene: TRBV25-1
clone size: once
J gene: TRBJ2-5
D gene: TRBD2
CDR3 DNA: TGTGCCAGCAGTTTGGAGGGAGGGCCTCAGGAGACCCAGTACTTC
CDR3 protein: CASSLEGGPQETQYF

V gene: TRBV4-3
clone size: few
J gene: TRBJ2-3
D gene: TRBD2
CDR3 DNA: TGCGCCAGCAGCCAGGACCCGTGGTTAGCGGGGGTCACAGATACGCAGTATTTT
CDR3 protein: CASSQDPWLAGVTDTQYF

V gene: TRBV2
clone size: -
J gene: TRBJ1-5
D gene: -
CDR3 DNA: TGTGCCAGCAGTGGCAGGGGTTGGAATCAGCCCCAGCATTTT
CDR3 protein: CASSGRGWNQPQHF

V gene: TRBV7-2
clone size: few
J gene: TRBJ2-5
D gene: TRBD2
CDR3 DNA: TGTGCCAGCAGCACACCTCGGACTAGCGGGGGACAAGAGACCCAGTACTTC
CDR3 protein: CASSTPRTSGGQETQYF

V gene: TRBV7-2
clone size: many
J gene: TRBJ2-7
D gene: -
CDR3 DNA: TGTGCCAGTCGGGACGCCGCCTACGAGCAGTACTTC
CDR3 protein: CASRDAAYEQYF

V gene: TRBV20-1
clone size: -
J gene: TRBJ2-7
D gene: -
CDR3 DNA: TGCAGTGCTAGGCCTACAGCGTCCTACGAGCAGTACTTC
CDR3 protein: CSARPTASYEQYF

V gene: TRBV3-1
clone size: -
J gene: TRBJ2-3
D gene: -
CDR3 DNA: TGTGCCAGCAGGGGACTGCCTTACACAGATACGCAGTATTTT
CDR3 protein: CASRGLPYTDTQYF

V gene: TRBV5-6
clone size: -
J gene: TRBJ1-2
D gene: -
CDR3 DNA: TGTGCCAGCAGCTCGGACGTAGGCTACACCTTC
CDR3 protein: CASSSDVGYTF

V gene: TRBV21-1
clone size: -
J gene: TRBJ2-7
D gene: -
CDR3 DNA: TGTGCCAGCAGCAATTCATCTTGTCGGCCGTACTTC
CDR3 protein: CASSNSSCRPYF

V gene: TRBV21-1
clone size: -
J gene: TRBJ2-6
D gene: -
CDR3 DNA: TGTGCCAGCAGCAAAGTTCCGGGTCTGGGGGCCAACGTCCTGACTTTC
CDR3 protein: CASSKVPGLGANVLTF

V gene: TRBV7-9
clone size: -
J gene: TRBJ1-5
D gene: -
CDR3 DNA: TGTGCCATACAAGACAGTCTCAATCAGCCCCAGCATTTT
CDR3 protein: CAIQDSLNQPQHF

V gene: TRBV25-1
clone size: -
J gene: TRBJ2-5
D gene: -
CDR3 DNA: TGTGCCAGCAGTGAATTTACGGGGTTTGAGACCCAGTACTTC
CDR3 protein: CASSEFTGFETQYF

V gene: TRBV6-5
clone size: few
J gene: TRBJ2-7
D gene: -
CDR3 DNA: TGTGCCAGCAGTTCGGGAGCAGGGCGTTTATATTTGACCTACGAGCAGTACTTC
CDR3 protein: CASSSGAGRLYLTYEQYF

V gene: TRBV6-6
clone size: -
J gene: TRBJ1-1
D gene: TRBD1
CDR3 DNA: TGTGCCAGCAGCTATGCTGGACAGGGCGGTACTGAAGCTTTCTTT
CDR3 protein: CASSYAGQGGTEAFF

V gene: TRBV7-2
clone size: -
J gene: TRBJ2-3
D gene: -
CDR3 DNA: TGTGCCAGCAGCTTAGTTATATCGGGAGATACGCAGTATTTT
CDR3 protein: CASSLVISGDTQYF

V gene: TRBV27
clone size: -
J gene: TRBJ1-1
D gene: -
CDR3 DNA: TGTGCCAGCCGGGAGATCGGGTCCACTGAAGCTTTCTTT
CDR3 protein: CASREIGSTEAFF

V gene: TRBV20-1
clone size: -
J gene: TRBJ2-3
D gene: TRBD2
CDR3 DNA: TGCAGTGCTCCCTCCGGGACTAGCGTCTCAGATACGCAGTATTTT
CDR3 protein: CSAPSGTSVSDTQYF

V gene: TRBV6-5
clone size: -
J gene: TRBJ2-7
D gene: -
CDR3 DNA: TGTGCCAACAGCCCGAGGGGCGCGGACTACGAGCAGTACTTC
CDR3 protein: CANSPRGADYEQYF

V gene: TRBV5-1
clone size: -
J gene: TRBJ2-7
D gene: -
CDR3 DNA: TGCGCCAGCAGCCAAACGGACAGTTCCTACGAGCAGTACTTC
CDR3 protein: CASSQTDSSYEQYF

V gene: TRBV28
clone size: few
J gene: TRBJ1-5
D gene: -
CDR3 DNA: TGTGCCAGCAGTGAGGGGCTCAATCAGCCCCAGCATTTT
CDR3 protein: CASSEGLNQPQHF

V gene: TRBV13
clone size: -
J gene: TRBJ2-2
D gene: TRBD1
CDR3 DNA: TGTGCCAGCAGCCCCCGACAGGGGGCGGACACCGGGGAGCTGTTTTTT
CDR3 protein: CASSPRQGADTGELFF

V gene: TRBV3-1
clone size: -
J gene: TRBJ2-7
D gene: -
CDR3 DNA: TGTGCCAGCAGCCAAGACTTACAGGTCTACGAGCAGTACTTC
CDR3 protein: CASSQDLQVYEQYF

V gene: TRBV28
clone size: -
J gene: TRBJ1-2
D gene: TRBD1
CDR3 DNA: TGTGCCAGCACTCCACCCAGTGCAGGGGGGTTATACACCTTC
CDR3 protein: CASTPPSAGGLYTF

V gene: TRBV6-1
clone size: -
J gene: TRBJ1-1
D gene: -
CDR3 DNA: TGTGCCAGCAGTTTGACCCCTTCGAACACTGAAGCTTTCTTT
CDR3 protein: CASSLTPSNTEAFF

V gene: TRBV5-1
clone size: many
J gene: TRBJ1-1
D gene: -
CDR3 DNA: TGTGCCAGCAGTTTTACCGGGAACACTGAAGCTTTCTTT
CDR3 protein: CASSFTGNTEAFF

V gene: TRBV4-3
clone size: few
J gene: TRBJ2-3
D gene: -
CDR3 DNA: TGCGCCAGCAGCCAGGCATCCGGGACAGATACGCAGTATTTT
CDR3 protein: CASSQASGTDTQYF

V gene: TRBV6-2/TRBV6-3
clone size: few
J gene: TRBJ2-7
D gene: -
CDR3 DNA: TGTGCCAGCAGCCAGTCTACCTACGAGCAGTACTTC
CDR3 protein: CASSQSTYEQYF

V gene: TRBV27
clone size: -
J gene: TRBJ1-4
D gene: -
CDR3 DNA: TGTGCCAGCAGTTTATCCCGACGGAACGAACTGTTTTTT
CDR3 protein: CASSLSRRNELFF

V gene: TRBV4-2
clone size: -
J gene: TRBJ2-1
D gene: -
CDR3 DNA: TGTGCCAGCGCACGAGGCGATGAGCAGTTCTTC
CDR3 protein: CASARGDEQFF

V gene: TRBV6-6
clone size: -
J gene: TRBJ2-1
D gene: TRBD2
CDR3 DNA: TGTGCCAGCAGTCCGACTAGCGGGGGGGCCCATGAGCAGTTCTTC
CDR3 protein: CASSPTSGGAHEQFF

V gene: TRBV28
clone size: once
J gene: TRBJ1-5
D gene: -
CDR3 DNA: TGTGCCAGCAGTTTTCGTTTGGGGAATCAGCCCCAGCATTTT
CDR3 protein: CASSFRLGNQPQHF

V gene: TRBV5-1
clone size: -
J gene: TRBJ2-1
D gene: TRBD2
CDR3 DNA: TGCGCCAGCAGCTCGGTCTTGCGGGAGCCCAATGAGCAGTTCTTC
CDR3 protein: CASSSVLREPNEQFF

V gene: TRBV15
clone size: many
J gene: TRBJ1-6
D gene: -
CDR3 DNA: TGTGCCACCAGCAGAGAGAATTCACCCCTCCACTTT
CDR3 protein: CATSRENSPLHF

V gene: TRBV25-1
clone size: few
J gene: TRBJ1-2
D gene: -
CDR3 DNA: TGTGCCAGCAAGACGGGGTTGAGCGGCTACACCTTC
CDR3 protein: CASKTGLSGYTF

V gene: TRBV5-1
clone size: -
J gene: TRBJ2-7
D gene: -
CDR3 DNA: TGCGCCAGCAGCTTGGCCGTTACAGCCTACGAGCAGTACTTC
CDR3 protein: CASSLAVTAYEQYF

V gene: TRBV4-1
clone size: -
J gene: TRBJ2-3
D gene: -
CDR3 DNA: TGCGCCAGCAGCCCGGGAGTCGGGACAGATACGCAGTATTTT
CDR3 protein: CASSPGVGTDTQYF

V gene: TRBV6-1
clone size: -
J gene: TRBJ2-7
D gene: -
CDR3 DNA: TGTGCCAGCAGTGAGCGACAAATGGGACAGTACTTC
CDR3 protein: CASSERQMGQYF

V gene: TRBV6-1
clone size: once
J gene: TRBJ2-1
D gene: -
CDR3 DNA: TGTGCCAGCATGGCCTGGACGCACAATGAGCAGTTCTTC
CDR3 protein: CASMAWTHNEQFF